These 10 T cell receptor beta chains were all obtained from the same sample, sequenced in a study of shared clonotypes between healthy human individuals. Using immunoSEQ multiplex PCR, the repertoire was profiled, and TCRdb retains in-frame clones only, with some absent. The data hold some 2,400,000 clones, with almost 96% observed a single time. Sequencing was done on a sample of naive CD4+ T cells sorted from blood. Documented subset: CD45RA+ positively selected. These receptors originate from a man younger than 30 in good health.

The chain links TRBV5-4 to TRBJ2-3, with D perhaps matching TRBD1 or TRBD2 (5 bases each). Germline V gene data show CDR1 as SGHNT and CDR2 as YYREEE (reference sequence). Trimming stripped 4 bases from V and 4 bases from J, with 13 bases between. The CDR3 is made up of 14 amino acids. The CDR3 sequence is CASSPGPPADTQYF. The CDR3 DNA reads TGTGCCAGCAGCCCGGGACCTCCGGCAGATACGCAGTATTTT.

V usage is TRBV2 and J usage is TRBJ2-1, with D possibly matching TRBD1 (6 bases). CDR1 SNHLY and CDR2 FYNNEI come from the germline V gene. The CDR3 has 14 residues. The V end lost 4 bases, the J end lost 5 bases, and 12 bases lay between the germline ends. CDR3 sequence (DNA): TGTGCCAGCAGTGGCAGGGGCTTCGACAATGAGCAGTTCTTC. Translated: CASSGRGFDNEQFF.

The chain carries TRBV5-1 and TRBJ2-7; 7 bases are a match to TRBD1. The CDR3 covers 15 residues. Per germline, CDR1 SGHRS and CDR2 YFSETQ. The V gene end was trimmed by 4 bases and the J gene end by 0 bases; junction bases not matched to a gene: 7. The CDR3 here is CASSPGTADSYEQYF. CDR3 DNA sequence: TGCGCCAGCAGCCCCGGGACAGCCGACTCCTACGAGCAGTACTTC.

This clone came up once. The rearrangement uses TRBV5-1 and TRBJ1-6; no reliable D call. V shed 0 bases and J shed 10 bases, with 14 bases lying between them. Germline lookup yields CDR1 SGHRS and CDR2 YFSETQ. This CDR3 has 15 amino acids. This CDR3 reads CASSLARLTTSPLHF. The CDR3 DNA is TGCGCCAGCAGCTTGGCCAGGTTGACAACATCACCCCTCCACTTT. Full variable domain (remainder filled in from reference TRBV5-1 and TRBJ1-6): KAGVTQTPRYLIKTRGQQVTLSCSPISGHRSVSWYQQTPGQGLQFLFEYFSETQRNKGNFPGRFSGRQFSNSRSEMNVSTLELGDSALYLCASSLARLTTSPLHFGNGTRLTVT.

V usage is TRBV25-1 and J usage is TRBJ2-5; D gene unclear. The V end lost 5 bases, the J end lost 3 bases, and 13 bases lay between the germline ends. The CDR3 is made up of 14 amino acids. Germline values: CDR1 MGHDK, CDR2 SYGVNS. CDR3 residues: CASSNTAGKETQYF. In DNA form, the CDR3 reads TGTGCCAGCAGTAATACAGCAGGAAAAGAGACCCAGTACTTC.

V and J are TRBV7-2 and TRBJ1-2, with 7 positions matching TRBD1. Trimming cost V 5 bases and J 5 bases; bases outside gene matches: 8. Germline CDR1 reads SGHTA; CDR2 reads FQGNSA. CDR3 size: 14 residues. As DNA, the CDR3 is TGTGCCAGCAGCCGTACCGGGACAGCTTATGGCTACACCTTC. Protein sequence: CASSRTGTAYGYTF.

CDR3 bases: TGTGCCAGTAGTGGCCAGGCCGCCGATGTTGTGCAGTTCTTC. Translated: CASSGQAADVVQFF. This chain uses TRBV19 with TRBJ2-1; no definite D call. With 5 bases removed from V and 12 bases from J, the gap between germline ends came to 20 bases. This CDR3 region has 14 residues. Germline V gene data show CDR1 as LNHDA and CDR2 as SQIVND (reference sequence).

The V gene is TRBV28, the J gene TRBJ1-4; tentative D call: TRBD1 (5 bases). The CDR3 is 14 residues long. The V gene's germline CDR1 is MDHEN and CDR2 SYDVKM. V was clipped by 8 bases and J by 3 bases, with 13 bases between them. The CDR3: CASSTRGANEKLFF. DNA for the CDR3: TGTGCCAGCTCAACTAGGGGCGCTAATGAAAAACTGTTTTTT.

The chain couples TRBV28 to TRBJ1-5; no definite D call. Germline V gives CDR1 MDHEN, CDR2 SYDVKM. V lost 3 bases and J 2 bases, leaving 20 bases between the germline ends. The CDR3 is 18 amino acids. Written as DNA, the CDR3 is TGTGCCAGCAGTTTTCCCACCGTAATGGGATACGGCAATCAGCCCCAGCATTTT. It is translated as CASSFPTVMGYGNQPQHF.

On this clone: At the DNA level, this CDR3 is encoded by other sequences in the same sample as well. V gene TRBV5-1 combines with J gene TRBJ2-7; D is undetermined. The CDR3 covers 12 residues. Germline loops: CDR1 SGHRS, CDR2 YFSETQ. Trimming removed 1 base at V and 4 bases at J, with 6 bases between. The CDR3 sequence: CASSLSTYEQYF. The CDR3 coding sequence is TGCGCCAGCAGCTTGAGTACTTACGAGCAGTACTTC.